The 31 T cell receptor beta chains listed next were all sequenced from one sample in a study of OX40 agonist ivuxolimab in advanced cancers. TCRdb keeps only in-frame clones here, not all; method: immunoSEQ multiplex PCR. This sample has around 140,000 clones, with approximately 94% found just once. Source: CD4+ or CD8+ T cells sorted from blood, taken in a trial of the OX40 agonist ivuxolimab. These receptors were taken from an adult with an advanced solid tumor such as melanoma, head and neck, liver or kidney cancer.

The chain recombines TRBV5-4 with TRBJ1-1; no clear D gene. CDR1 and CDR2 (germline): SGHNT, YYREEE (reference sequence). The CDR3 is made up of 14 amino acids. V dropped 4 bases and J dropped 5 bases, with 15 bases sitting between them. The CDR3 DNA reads TGTGCCAGCAGCCAGGCCCTACATAGGACTGAAGCTTTCTTT. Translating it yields CASSQALHRTEAFF.

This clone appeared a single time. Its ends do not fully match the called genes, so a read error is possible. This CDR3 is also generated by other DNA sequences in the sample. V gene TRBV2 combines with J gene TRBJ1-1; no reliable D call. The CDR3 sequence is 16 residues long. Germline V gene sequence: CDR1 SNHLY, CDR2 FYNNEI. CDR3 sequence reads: CASSPSRGPMNTEAFF. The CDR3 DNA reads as TGTGCCAGCAGTCCAAGTCGGGGTCCGATGAACACTGAGGCTTTCTTT. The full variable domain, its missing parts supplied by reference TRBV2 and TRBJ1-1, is EPEVTQTPSHQVTQMGQEVILRCVPISNHLYFYWYRQILGQKVEFLVSFYNNEISEKSEIFDDQFSVERPDGSNFTLKIRSTKLEDSAMYFCASSPSRGPMNTEAFFGQGTRLTVV.

DNA for the CDR3: TGTGCCAGCGGCCCCAGGAGGGGGTTCTATGGCTACACCTTC. This encodes CASGPRRGFYGYTF. The J gene is TRBJ1-2, the V gene TRBV28, with D maybe TRBD1 (6 bases). Trimming took 8 bases from V and 4 from J, leaving 17 bases between them. Germline V CDR1 and CDR2: MDHEN, SYDVKM. This CDR3 spans 14 amino acids.

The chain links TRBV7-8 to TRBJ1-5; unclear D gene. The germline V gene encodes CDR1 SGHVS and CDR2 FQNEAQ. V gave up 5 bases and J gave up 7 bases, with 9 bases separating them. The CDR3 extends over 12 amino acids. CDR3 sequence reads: CASSPVGQPQHF. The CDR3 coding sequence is TGTGCCAGCAGCCCGGTTGGACAGCCCCAGCATTTT.

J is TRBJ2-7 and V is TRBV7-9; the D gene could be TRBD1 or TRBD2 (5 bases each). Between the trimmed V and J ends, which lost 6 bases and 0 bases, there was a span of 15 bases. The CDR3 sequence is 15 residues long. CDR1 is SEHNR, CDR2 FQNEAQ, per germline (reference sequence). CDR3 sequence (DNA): TGTGCCAGCAGTCGGGACCGGTGGGCCTCCTACGAGCAGTACTTC. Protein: CASSRDRWASYEQYF. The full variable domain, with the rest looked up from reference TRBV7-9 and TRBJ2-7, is DTGVSQNPRHKITKRGQNVTFRCDPISEHNRLYWYRQTLGQGPEFLTYFQNEAQLEKSRLLSDRFSAERPKGSFSTLEIQRTEQGDSAMYLCASSRDRWASYEQYFGPGTRLTVT.

The CDR3, as DNA: TGCGCCAGCAGCTTGGCCGGAGCGGCTCAAGAGACCCAGTACTTC. Translation gives CASSLAGAAQETQYF. The chain joins TRBV5-1 to TRBJ2-5; weak D call: TRBD2 (5 bases). The germline V gene encodes CDR1 SGHRS and CDR2 YFSETQ. The CDR3 runs to 15 residues. Trimming stripped 0 bases from V and 2 bases from J, with 11 bases between.

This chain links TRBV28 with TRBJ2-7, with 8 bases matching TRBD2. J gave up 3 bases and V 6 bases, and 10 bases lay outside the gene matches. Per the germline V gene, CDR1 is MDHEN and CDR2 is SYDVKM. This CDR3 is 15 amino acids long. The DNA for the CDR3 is TGTGCCAGCAGCCGCGGACTCAGCGGGAGCTACGAGCAGTACTTC. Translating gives CASSRGLSGSYEQYF. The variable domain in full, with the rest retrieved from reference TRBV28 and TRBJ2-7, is DVKVTQSSRYLVKRTGEKVFLECVQDMDHENMFWYRQDPGLGLRLIYFSYDVKMKEKGDIPEGYSVSREKKERFSLILESASTNQTSMYLCASSRGLSGSYEQYFGPGTRLTVT.

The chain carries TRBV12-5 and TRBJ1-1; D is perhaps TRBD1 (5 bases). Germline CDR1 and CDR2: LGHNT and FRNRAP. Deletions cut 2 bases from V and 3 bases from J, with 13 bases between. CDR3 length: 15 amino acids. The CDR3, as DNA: TGTGCTAGTGGTTTGTTATTAGGGGAGCACACTGAAGCTTTCTTT. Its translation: CASGLLLGEHTEAFF.

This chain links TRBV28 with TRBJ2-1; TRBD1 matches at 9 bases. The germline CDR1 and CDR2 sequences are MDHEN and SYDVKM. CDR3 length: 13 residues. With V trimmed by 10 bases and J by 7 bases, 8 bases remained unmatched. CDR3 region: CATSGTGTNEQFF. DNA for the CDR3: TGTGCCACCTCCGGGACAGGGACGAATGAGCAGTTCTTC.

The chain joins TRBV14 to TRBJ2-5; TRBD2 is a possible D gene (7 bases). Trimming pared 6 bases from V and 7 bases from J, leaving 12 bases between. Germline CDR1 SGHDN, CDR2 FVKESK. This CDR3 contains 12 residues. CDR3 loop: CASSPGGSTQYF. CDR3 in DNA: TGTGCCAGCAGTCCGGGGGGCTCGACCCAGTACTTC.

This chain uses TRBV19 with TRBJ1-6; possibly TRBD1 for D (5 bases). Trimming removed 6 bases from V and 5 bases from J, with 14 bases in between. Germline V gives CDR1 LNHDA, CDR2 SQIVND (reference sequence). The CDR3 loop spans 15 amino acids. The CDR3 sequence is CASSPIDRDNSPLHF. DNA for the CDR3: TGTGCCAGTAGCCCGATCGACAGAGATAATTCACCCCTCCACTTT.

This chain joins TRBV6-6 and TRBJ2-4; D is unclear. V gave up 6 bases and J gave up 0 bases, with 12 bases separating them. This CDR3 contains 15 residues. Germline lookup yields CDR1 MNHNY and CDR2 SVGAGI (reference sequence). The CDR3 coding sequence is TGTGCCAGCAGAAACAAGACAATAGCCAAAAACATTCAGTACTTC. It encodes CASRNKTIAKNIQYF.

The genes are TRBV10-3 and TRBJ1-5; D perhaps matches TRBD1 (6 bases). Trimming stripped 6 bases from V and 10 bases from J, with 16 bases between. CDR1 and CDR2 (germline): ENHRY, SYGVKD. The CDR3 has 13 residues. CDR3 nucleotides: TGTGCCATCAGGCGGGACAAGGTGGCACCCCAGCATTTT. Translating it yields CAIRRDKVAPQHF.

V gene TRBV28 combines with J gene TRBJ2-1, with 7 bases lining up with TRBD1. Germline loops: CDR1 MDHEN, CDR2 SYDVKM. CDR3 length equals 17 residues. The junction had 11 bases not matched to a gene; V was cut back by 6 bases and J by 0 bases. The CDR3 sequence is CASRPRPGQNSYNEQFF. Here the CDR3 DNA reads TGTGCCAGCAGGCCAAGACCGGGACAGAACTCCTACAATGAGCAGTTCTTC.

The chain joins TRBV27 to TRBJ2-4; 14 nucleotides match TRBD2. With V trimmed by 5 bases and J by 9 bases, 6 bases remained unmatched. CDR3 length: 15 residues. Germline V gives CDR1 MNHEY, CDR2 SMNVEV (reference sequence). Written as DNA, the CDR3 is TGTGCCAGCAGTAGTTCGACTAGCGGGGGGGGCATTCAGTACTTC. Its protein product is CASSSSTSGGGIQYF.

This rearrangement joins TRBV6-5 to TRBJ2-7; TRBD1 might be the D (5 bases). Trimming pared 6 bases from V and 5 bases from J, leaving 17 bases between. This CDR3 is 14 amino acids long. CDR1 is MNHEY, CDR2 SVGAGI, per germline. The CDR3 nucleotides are TGTGCCAGCAGGCTACCAGGGCTGGCTAACGAGCAGTACTTC. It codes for CASRLPGLANEQYF.

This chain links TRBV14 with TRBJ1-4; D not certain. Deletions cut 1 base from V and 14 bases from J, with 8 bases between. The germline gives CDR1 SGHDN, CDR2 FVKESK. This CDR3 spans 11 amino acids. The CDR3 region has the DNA TGTGCCAGCAGCCAAGGGGCCCCCCTGTTTTTT. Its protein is CASSQGAPLFF.

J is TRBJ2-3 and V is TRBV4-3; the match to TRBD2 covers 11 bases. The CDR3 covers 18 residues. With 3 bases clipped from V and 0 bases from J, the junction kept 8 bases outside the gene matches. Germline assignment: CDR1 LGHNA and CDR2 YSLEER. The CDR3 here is CASSQGAGTSGSTDTQYF. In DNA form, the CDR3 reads TGCGCCAGCAGCCAGGGTGCCGGGACTAGCGGTAGCACAGATACGCAGTATTTT.

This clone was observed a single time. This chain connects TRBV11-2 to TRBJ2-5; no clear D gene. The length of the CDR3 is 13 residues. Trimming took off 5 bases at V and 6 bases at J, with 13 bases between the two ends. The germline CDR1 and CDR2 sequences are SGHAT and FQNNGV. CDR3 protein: CASSTSPPQTQYF. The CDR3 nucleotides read TGTGCCAGCAGCACCAGTCCCCCACAGACCCAGTACTTC. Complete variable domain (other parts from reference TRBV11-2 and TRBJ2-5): EAGVAQSPRYKIIEKRQSVAFWCNPISGHATLYWYQQILGQGPKLLIQFQNNGVVDDSQLPKDRFSAERLKGVDSTLKIQPAKLEDSAVYLCASSTSPPQTQYFGPGTRLLVL.

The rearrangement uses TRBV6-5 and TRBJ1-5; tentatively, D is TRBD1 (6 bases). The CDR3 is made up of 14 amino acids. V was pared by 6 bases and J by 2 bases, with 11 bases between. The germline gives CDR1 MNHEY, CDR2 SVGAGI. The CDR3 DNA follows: TGTGCCAGCAGCCTAGGGGGTGGCAATCAGCCCCAGCATTTT. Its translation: CASSLGGGNQPQHF.

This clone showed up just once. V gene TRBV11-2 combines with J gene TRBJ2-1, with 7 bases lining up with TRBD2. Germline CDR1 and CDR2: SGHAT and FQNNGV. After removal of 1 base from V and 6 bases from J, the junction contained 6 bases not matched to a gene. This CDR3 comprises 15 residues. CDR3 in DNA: TGTGCCAGCAGCTTAGGGACTAGAGATTTCAATGAGCAGTTCTTC. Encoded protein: CASSLGTRDFNEQFF.

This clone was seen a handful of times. CDR3: CSVIHNWDTEAFF. CDR3 DNA sequence: TGCAGCGTTATACATAACTGGGACACTGAAGCTTTCTTT. V usage is TRBV29-1 and J usage is TRBJ1-1; D call uncertain. Trimming removed 5 bases at V and 3 bases at J, with 13 bases between. CDR3 length: 13 amino acids. The germline CDR1 and CDR2 sequences are SQVTM and ANQGSEA.

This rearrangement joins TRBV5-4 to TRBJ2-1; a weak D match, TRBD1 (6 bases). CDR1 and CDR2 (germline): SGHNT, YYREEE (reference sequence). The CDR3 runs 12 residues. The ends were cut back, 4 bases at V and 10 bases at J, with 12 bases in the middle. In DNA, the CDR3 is TGTGCCAGCAGCCCCATAGACAGGGAGCAGTTCTTC. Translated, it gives CASSPIDREQFF.

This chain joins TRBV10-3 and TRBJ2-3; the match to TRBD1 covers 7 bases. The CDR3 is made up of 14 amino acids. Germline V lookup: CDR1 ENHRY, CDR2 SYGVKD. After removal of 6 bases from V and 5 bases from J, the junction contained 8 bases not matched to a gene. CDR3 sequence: CAIRGDSGLDTQYF. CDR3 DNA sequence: TGTGCCATCAGAGGGGACAGTGGATTAGATACGCAGTATTTT.

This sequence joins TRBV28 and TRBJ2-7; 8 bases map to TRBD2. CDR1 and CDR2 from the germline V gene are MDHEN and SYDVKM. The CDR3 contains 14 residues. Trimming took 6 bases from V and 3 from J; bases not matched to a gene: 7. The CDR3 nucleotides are TGTGCCAGCAGGGCGGGGGGCTTTCACTACGAGCAGTACTTC. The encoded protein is CASRAGGFHYEQYF.

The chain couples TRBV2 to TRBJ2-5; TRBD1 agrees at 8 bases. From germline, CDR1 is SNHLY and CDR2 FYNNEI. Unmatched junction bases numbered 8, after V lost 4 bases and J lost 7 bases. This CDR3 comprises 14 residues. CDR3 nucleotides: TGTGCCAGCAGTGTACAGGGGGGAAAGGTGACCCAGTACTTC. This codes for CASSVQGGKVTQYF.

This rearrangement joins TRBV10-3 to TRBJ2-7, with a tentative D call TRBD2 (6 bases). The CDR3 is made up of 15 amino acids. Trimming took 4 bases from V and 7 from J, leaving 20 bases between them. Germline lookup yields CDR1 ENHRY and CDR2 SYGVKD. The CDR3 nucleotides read TGTGCCATCAGTGTGGGAGGCGGCCCGGCGGGTGAGCAGTACTTC. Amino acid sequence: CAISVGGGPAGEQYF.

CDR3 bases: TGTGCCAGCAGTTACTCGACGGGCATGTGGTACGAGCAGTACTTC. Its translation is CASSYSTGMWYEQYF. J is TRBJ2-7 and V is TRBV6-5, with D unresolved. The CDR3 totals 15 residues. The V gene's germline CDR1 is MNHEY and CDR2 SVGAGI. V lost 0 bases and J 4 bases, leaving 13 bases between the germline ends.

This CDR3 reads CASSSPRRGLNEQFF. The CDR3 DNA is TGTGCCAGCAGCTCGCCCCGGCGGGGCCTGAATGAGCAGTTCTTC. This chain connects TRBV7-2 to TRBJ2-1; tentatively, D is TRBD2 (6 bases). The germline gives CDR1 SGHTA, CDR2 FQGNSA. Trimming took 4 bases from V and 7 from J, leaving 17 bases between them. The CDR3 loop spans 15 amino acids.

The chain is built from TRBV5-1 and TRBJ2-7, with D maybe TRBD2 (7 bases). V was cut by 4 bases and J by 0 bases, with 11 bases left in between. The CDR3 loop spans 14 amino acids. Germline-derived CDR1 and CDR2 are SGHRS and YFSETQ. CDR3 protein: CASSRRGASYEQYF. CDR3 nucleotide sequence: TGCGCCAGCAGCCGACGGGGGGCCTCCTACGAGCAGTACTTC.

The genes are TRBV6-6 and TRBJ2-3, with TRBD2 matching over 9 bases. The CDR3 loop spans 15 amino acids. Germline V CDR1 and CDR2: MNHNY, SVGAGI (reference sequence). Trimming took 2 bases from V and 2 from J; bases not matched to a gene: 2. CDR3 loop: CASSYSGGNTDTQYF. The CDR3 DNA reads TGTGCCAGCAGTTACAGCGGGGGGAACACAGATACGCAGTATTTT.